This T cell receptor beta chain derives from a study of blood T cells in healthy people across ages. Together with a sample-barcoded 5' primer, a J-beta primer mix was included in a second PCR lasting roughly 7 to 11 cycles. TCRdb reanalysed the 5' RACE reads using MiXCR and keeps one entry per CDR3 protein. The table has hundreds of thousands of distinct CDR3 sequences, around 45% seen once. From germline, CDR1 is SGHTA and CDR2 FQGNSA. CDR3 length: 13 residues. V was pared by 7 bases and J by 4 bases, with 4 bases of the junction left unmatched. On this clonotype itself: Its antigen remains unidentified.

General study points: Unsorted PBMCs blocked a conclusive comparison of naive and antigen-experienced cells. Per million T cells, TCR beta diversity dropped about linearly as age rose.

The rearrangement joins TRBV7-2 to TRBJ2-5; 9 bases agree with TRBD2. Sequenced: blood. The source is a man between 60 and 70 years old in good health. The CDR3 DNA reads TGTGCCAGCAAGCGGGGGGAAGGAGAGACCCAGTACTTC. Its translation: CASKRGEGETQYF.